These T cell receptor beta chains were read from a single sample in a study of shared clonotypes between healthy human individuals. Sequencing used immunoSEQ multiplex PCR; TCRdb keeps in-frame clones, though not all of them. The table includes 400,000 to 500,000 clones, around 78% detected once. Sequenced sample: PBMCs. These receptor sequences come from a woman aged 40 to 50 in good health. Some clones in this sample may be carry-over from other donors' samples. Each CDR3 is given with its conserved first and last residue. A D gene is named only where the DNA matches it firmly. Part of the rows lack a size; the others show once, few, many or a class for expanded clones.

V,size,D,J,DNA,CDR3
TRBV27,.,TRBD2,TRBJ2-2,TGTGCCAGCAGCCGACGACTAGCGGGGGAGCTGTTTTTT,CASSRRLAGELFF
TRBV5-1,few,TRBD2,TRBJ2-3,TGCGCCAGCAGCCCGGGACTAGCTTCAGATACGCAGTATTTT,CASSPGLASDTQYF
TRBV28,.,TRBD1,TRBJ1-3,TGTGCCAGCAGGAAAACAGGGGGGAACACCATATATTTT,CASRKTGGNTIYF
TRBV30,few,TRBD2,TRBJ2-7,TGTGCCTGGAGTAGCGGGAGGGCCTACGAGCAGTACTTC,CAWSSGRAYEQYF
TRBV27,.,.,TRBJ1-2,TGTGCCAGCAGTTTTCCGGATTATAACTATGGCTACACCTTC,CASSFPDYNYGYTF
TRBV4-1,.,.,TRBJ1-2,TGCGCCAGCAGCCGCCGGGGAGGGATCGACTATGGCTACACCTTC,CASSRRGGIDYGYTF
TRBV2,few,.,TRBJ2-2,TGTGCCAGCAGTGAACTCGGCGCCGGGGAGCTGTTTTTT,CASSELGAGELFF
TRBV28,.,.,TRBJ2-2,TGTGCCAGCAGTTTAACAGGGAACACCGGGGAGCTGTTCTTT,CASSLTGNTGELFF
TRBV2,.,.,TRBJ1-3,TGTGCCAGCAGCGATAGACGGGCCGCCTCTGGAAACACCATATATTTT,CASSDRRAASGNTIYF
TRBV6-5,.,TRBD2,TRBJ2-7,TGTGCCAGCAGTTATACTAGCGGCTCCTACGAGCAGTACTTC,CASSYTSGSYEQYF
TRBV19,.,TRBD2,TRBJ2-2,TGTGCCAGTAGGACGACTAGCGGGAGTGGGGCCGGGGAGCTGTTTTTT,CASRTTSGSGAGELFF
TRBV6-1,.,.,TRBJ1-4,TGTGCCAGCGCCTATTCCGTCAATGAAAAACTGTTTTTT,CASAYSVNEKLFF
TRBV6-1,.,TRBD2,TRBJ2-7,TGTGCCAGCAATAGACTAGCGGGGTCCAGCTACGAGCAGTACTTC,CASNRLAGSSYEQYF
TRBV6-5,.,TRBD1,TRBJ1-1,TGTGCCAGCACAGGGGGCACTGAAGCTTTCTTT,CASTGGTEAFF
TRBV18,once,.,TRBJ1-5,TGTGCCAGCTCACCAACTAACATTGGGGCTTTGCAGCCCCAGCATTTT,CASSPTNIGALQPQHF
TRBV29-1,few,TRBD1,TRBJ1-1,TGCAGCGTCGGGTCGGACAGGGGCCTAGGATTGGCTTTCTTT,CSVGSDRGLGLAFF
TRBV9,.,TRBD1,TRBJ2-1,TGTGCCAGCAGCGCGAGGACAGGGGCCAGTGAGCAGTTCTTC,CASSARTGASEQFF
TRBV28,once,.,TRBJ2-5,TGTGCCAGCGGCGAGACCCAGTACTTC,CASGETQYF
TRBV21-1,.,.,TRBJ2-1,TGTGCCAGCAGCGGGACTCCCGGCTCCAATGAGCAGTTCTTC,CASSGTPGSNEQFF
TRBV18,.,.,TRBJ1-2,TGTGCCAGCTCACCAACTGCAGGGAACTATGGCTACACCTTC,CASSPTAGNYGYTF
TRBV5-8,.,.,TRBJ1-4,TGTGCCAGCAGCCGAGGATACGCTAATGAAAAACTGTTTTTT,CASSRGYANEKLFF
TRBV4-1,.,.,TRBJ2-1,TGCGCCAGCAGCCAAGATCTGGCCGTCAGTGAGCAGTTCTTC,CASSQDLAVSEQFF
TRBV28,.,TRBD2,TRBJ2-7,TGTGCCAGCAGTCTACTAGCGGGAGAACGGTCCTACGAGCAGTACTTC,CASSLLAGERSYEQYF
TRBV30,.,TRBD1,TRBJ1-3,TGTGCCTGGTGTCCAGGGGGCGGAAACACCATATATTTT,CAWCPGGGNTIYF
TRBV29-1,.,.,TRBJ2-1,TGCAGCGTTGGGGAGGTCGGGCGTGCCCCAACGGGGCAGTTCTTC,CSVGEVGRAPTGQFF
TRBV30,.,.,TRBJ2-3,TGTGCCTGGAGTGTACCGCAGGGATGGCGTTTTGGATCTAGCACAGATACGCAGTATTTT,CAWSVPQGWRFGSSTDTQYF
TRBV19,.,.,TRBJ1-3,TGTGCCAGTAGCCCGTACTCTGGAAACACCATATATTTT,CASSPYSGNTIYF
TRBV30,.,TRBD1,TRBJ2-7,TGTGCCTGGAGGCCCCGGGACAGGGGAGCCTACGAGCAGTACTTC,CAWRPRDRGAYEQYF
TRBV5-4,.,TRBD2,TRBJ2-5,TGTGCCAGCAGCGGGACTAGCGGGAGCCGAGAGACCCAGTACTTC,CASSGTSGSRETQYF
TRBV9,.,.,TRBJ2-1,TGTGCCAGCAGCGTAGGCGTGATTAGCGCCTACAATGAGCAGTTCTTC,CASSVGVISAYNEQFF
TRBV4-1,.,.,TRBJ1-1,TGCGCCGGCAGCCAAGGTCGGACCGTGAACACTGAAGCTTTCTTT,CAGSQGRTVNTEAFF
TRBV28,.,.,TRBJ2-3,TGTGCCAGCAGTTTTGCAGGGGCTGACACAGATACGCAGTATTTT,CASSFAGADTDTQYF
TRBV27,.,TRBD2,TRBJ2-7,TGTGCCAGCACCGCATATGGCGGGAGTTCCTACGAGCAGTACTTC,CASTAYGGSSYEQYF
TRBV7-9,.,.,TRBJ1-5,TGTGCCAGCAGCAAAGGGCCAGGGGCGAGCAATCAGCCCCAGCATTTT,CASSKGPGASNQPQHF
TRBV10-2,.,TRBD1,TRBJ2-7,TGCGCCAGCAGCAACCCGGGACAGGGGGCAACCGAGCAGTACTTC,CASSNPGQGATEQYF
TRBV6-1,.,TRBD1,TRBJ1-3,TGTGCCAGCAGACTCGAGACAGGGTTAGGAAACACCATATATTTT,CASRLETGLGNTIYF
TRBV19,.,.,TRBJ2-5,TGTGCCAGTAGTGCCTCAAGCGGAGAGACCCAGTACTTC,CASSASSGETQYF
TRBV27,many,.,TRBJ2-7,TGTGCCAGCAGTTTTTCGATGGGGAGTGACTACGAGCAGTACTTC,CASSFSMGSDYEQYF
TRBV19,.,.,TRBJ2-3,TGTGCCAGTACCCCCCGAGACGCGGGAAGGGTAGATACGCAGTATTTT,CASTPRDAGRVDTQYF
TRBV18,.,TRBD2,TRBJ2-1,TGTGCCAGCTCACCCCGAGGGACTAATTCCTACAATGAGCAGTTCTTC,CASSPRGTNSYNEQFF
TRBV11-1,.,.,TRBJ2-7,TGTGCCAGCAGCTTAGAGGCGGCCCTAGCCCCCTACGAGCAGTACTTC,CASSLEAALAPYEQYF
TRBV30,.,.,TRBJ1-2,TGTGCCTGGAGAGTGGCAGGGTTACATGGCTACACCTTC,CAWRVAGLHGYTF
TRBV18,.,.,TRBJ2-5,TGTGCCAGCTCACCAAGGAGGGACTCCCAAGAGACCCAGTACTTC,CASSPRRDSQETQYF
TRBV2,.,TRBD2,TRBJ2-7,TGTGCCAGCAGCCGACTAGCGGGAGTGTCATACGAGCAGTACTTC,CASSRLAGVSYEQYF
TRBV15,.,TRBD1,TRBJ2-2,TGTGCCACCAGCACGCCGGGACAGCGTGTAACCGGGGAGCTGTTTTTT,CATSTPGQRVTGELFF
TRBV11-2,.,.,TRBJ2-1,TGTGCCAGCAGCTTAGTCTTCTGGGAACGGGATAATGAGCAGTTCTTC,CASSLVFWERDNEQFF
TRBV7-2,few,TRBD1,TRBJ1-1,TGTGCCAGCAGGGGACAGTTGAACACTGAAGCTTTCTTT,CASRGQLNTEAFF
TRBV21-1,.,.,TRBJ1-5,TGTGCCAGGGCTCTGGACAGGGATTTAAATCAGCCCCAGCATTTT,CARALDRDLNQPQHF
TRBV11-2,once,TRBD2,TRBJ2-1,TGTGCCAGCAGCTTAGATCTCGGTAGCGGGAGCTACAATGAGCAGTTCTTC,CASSLDLGSGSYNEQFF
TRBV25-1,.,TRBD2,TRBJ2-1,TGTGCCAGCAGTGTCCCGGGACTAGCGGGAGCAAGTGAGCAGTTCTTC,CASSVPGLAGASEQFF
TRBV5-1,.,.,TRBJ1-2,TGCGCCAGCAGCCCGACAAGGATACCAGGTCATGGCTACACCTTC,CASSPTRIPGHGYTF
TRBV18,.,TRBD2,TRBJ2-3,TGTGCCAGCTCACCATTAAGGGTAGCGGGTCTCACAGATACGCAGTATTTT,CASSPLRVAGLTDTQYF
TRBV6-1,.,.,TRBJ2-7,TGTGCCAGCAGTGTCCTAGTAGAAAGCTCCTACGAGCAGTACTTC,CASSVLVESSYEQYF
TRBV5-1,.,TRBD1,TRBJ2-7,TGCGCCAGCAGCTTGGCCGACAGGGCCGCCTCCTACGAGCAGTACTTC,CASSLADRAASYEQYF
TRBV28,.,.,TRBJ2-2,TGTGCCAGCACCCTAGCGACCGGGGAGCTGTTTTTT,CASTLATGELFF
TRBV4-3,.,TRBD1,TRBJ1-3,TGCGCCAGCAGCCAAGATTGGACAGGGACCGGAAACACCATATATTTT,CASSQDWTGTGNTIYF
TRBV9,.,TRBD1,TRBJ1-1,TGTGCCAGCAGCAGAAGACAGGGGGACAACACTGAAGCTTTCTTT,CASSRRQGDNTEAFF
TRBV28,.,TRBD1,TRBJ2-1,TGTGCCAGCCGCCTTACAGGGGCAGGTAATGAGCAGTTCTTC,CASRLTGAGNEQFF